These 5 T cell receptor beta chains were sequenced from one sample in a study of a mutant IDH1 vaccine in newly diagnosed glioma. The antigens these receptors bind are not known. Sample time point: week 35, safety follow-up. Vaccination comprised doses that each held 300 ug of mutant IDH1 20-mer peptide, plus topical imiquimod. Produced via immunoSEQ multiplex PCR; TCRdb's table is partial and in-frame only. The sample holds approximately 60,000 clones; roughly 74% are singletons and the top ten take 4.5% to 5%. Material: PBMCs, obtained from a glioma patient whose treatment included an IDH1 peptide vaccine. The receptors come from a man between 50 and 59 years old with glioma.

V is TRBV5-1 and J is TRBJ2-5; D not certain. The CDR3 consists of 13 residues. Trimming cost V 0 bases and J 5 bases, with 8 bases left between them. Germline V lookup: CDR1 SGHRS, CDR2 YFSETQ. CDR3 region: CASSLDPKETQYF. The CDR3 DNA reads TGCGCCAGCAGCTTGGACCCTAAGGAGACCCAGTACTTC.

The gene calls are TRBV28 and TRBJ1-1; TRBD1 aligns across 8 bases. Germline V gene data show CDR1 as MDHEN and CDR2 as SYDVKM. The CDR3 sequence is 14 residues long. Unmatched junction bases numbered 5, after V lost 4 bases and J lost 4 bases. The CDR3 is CASSSGGRGTEAFF. The CDR3 nucleotides are TGTGCCAGCAGTTCAGGGGGCCGGGGCACTGAAGCTTTCTTT.

This chain connects TRBV29-1 to TRBJ2-1, with 8 nucleotides matching TRBD1. Germline V CDR1 and CDR2: SQVTM, ANQGSEA. V trimming: 4 bases; J trimming: 9 bases; junction bases outside the gene matches: 11. The length of the CDR3 is 14 residues. In DNA form, the CDR3 reads TGCAGCGTTGTTGAACAGCTTACAGGGGGTGAGCAGTTCTTC. Translation: CSVVEQLTGGEQFF.

This clone has only a few counts. The chain links TRBV9 to TRBJ1-1; D remains ambiguous. The CDR3 runs to 13 residues. CDR1 SGDLS and CDR2 YYNGEE come from the germline V gene. Trimming removed 4 bases from V and 3 bases from J, with 10 bases in between. The CDR3 DNA sequence: TGTGCCAGCAGCCCCCACCCGGACACTGAAGCTTTCTTT. As protein: CASSPHPDTEAFF.

V usage is TRBV6-6 and J usage is TRBJ2-7; D assignment may be TRBD1 or TRBD2 (5 bases each). V was shortened by 6 bases and J by 0 bases, with 15 bases between the two germline ends. CDR1 is MNHNY, CDR2 SVGAGI, per germline (reference sequence). CDR3 length: 15 residues. The CDR3 sequence is CASSPQGSDSYEQYF. CDR3 nucleotides: TGTGCCAGCAGCCCCCAGGGTAGCGACTCCTACGAGCAGTACTTC.